These 27 T cell receptor beta chains originate from one sample sequenced in a study of breast tumors, draining lymph nodes, adjacent tissues (dated by TCRdb to about 2016). The method was multiplex PCR. Sequencing was carried out with an Illumina HiSeq 2000. The raw public data were reprocessed by TCRdb itself: fastp quality trimming at Q25, MiXCR clonotype calling, in-frame beta chains only. Under each unique CDR3 protein, matching rows form one entry showing the most common genes and DNA. The sample contains thousands of distinct CDR3 sequences, 40% to 50% of them found a single time. The top ten constitute 14% of the sample. Sequencing was carried out using tumor-adjacent breast tissue. These receptors were obtained from a female donor with breast cancer. Some clones in this sample may be carry-over from other donors' samples.

This clonotype was counted at least ten times. The CDR3 spells CASSPKYRGSNQPQHF. In DNA form, the CDR3 reads TGTGCCAGCAGTCCAAAATACAGGGGTAGCAATCAGCCCCAGCATTTT. The chain employs TRBV28 and TRBJ1-5; 7 bases agree with TRBD1. CDR1 and CDR2 (germline): MDHEN, SYDVKM. This CDR3 has 16 amino acids. The V segment lost 5 bases and the J segment 0 bases; nucleotides outside the gene matches: 7.

In this sample, this clonotype turned up many times. This chain connects TRBV30 to TRBJ2-3, with TRBD2 as a possible D gene (6 bases). With 4 bases removed from V and 3 bases from J, the gap between germline ends came to 20 bases. The V gene's germline CDR1 is GTSNPN and CDR2 SVGIG (reference sequence). This CDR3 is built from 16 residues. The CDR3 DNA sequence: TGTGCCTGGACCCGCACCGGAGGGACCACGACAGATACGCAGTATTTT. Translating gives CAWTRTGGTTTDTQYF.

This chain joins TRBV30 and TRBJ2-1; a possible D gene is TRBD2 (5 bases). Germline CDR1 reads GTSNPN; CDR2 reads SVGIG (reference sequence). V was shortened by 5 bases and J by 5 bases, with 10 bases between the two germline ends. This CDR3 is built from 12 residues. DNA of the CDR3: TGTGCCTGGTCGTGGGAGAACAATGAGCAGTTCTTC. Amino acid sequence: CAWSWENNEQFF.

The rearrangement joins TRBV7-9 to TRBJ2-7; the match to TRBD2 covers 14 bases. CDR3 size: 17 residues. The trim removed 3 bases at V and 4 bases at J, leaving 8 bases unmatched. CDR1 and CDR2 from the germline V gene are SEHNR and FQNEAQ (reference sequence). CDR3 nucleotide sequence: TGTGCCAGCAGCTTCGACCGGACTAGCGGGAGGAAATACGAGCAGTACTTC. Translated: CASSFDRTSGRKYEQYF.

This clonotype is termed medium-sized. The rearrangement uses TRBV4-1 and TRBJ2-7; the match to TRBD2 covers 7 bases. This CDR3 is 16 amino acids long. The V and J ends lost 1 base and 2 bases, in that order; junction bases with no gene match: 8. Germline CDR1 is MGHRA and CDR2 is YSYEKL. The CDR3, as DNA: TGCGCCAGCAGCCAAGTAATCTCGGGGACTACCTACGAGCAGTACTTC. Its protein product is CASSQVISGTTYEQYF.

Sample share makes this clonotype medium-sized (0.01 to 0.1%). This chain connects TRBV24-1 to TRBJ2-6; 10 bases are shared with TRBD2. This CDR3 comprises 18 residues. Trimming at V came to 4 bases and at J to 4 bases, leaving 9 bases not matched to a gene. Germline CDR1 reads KGHDR; CDR2 reads SFDVKD. The CDR3: CATSDRPSGSSGANVLTF. CDR3 nucleotide sequence: TGTGCCACCAGTGACCGACCTAGCGGGAGTTCGGGGGCCAACGTCCTGACTTTC.

This clonotype is labeled medium-sized. This chain connects TRBV30 to TRBJ2-7, with D perhaps given as TRBD1 or TRBD2 (7 bases each). CDR3 length equals 15 residues. CDR1 is GTSNPN, CDR2 SVGIG, per germline (reference sequence). With 2 bases removed from V and 0 bases from J, the gap between germline ends came to 14 bases. CDR3 protein: CAWSSGTDFSYEQYF. CDR3 in DNA: TGTGCCTGGAGTAGCGGGACAGACTTCTCCTACGAGCAGTACTTC.

The sample holds many counts of this clonotype. The chain recombines TRBV30 with TRBJ1-3, with D uncertain. Trimming stripped 2 bases from V and 2 bases from J, with 10 bases between. Germline CDR1 GTSNPN, CDR2 SVGIG (reference sequence). The CDR3 runs 14 residues. The DNA of the CDR3 is TGTGCCTGGAGTCCCCCGGGGACTGGAAACACCATATATTTT. Protein product: CAWSPPGTGNTIYF.

This clonotype is labeled as medium-sized. The V and J genes are TRBV28 and TRBJ1-2; D remains unclear. V lost 7 bases, J lost 8 bases, and 17 bases lay in between. The germline V gene has CDR1 MDHEN and CDR2 SYDVKM. This CDR3 region has 13 residues. The CDR3 DNA reads TGTGCCAGCAACAATCCCTTGGGCTCCGGCTACACCTTC. Its translation is CASNNPLGSGYTF.

This clonotype is termed medium-sized (0.01 to 0.1%). J is TRBJ1-2 and V is TRBV20-1, with 7 bases lining up with TRBD1. CDR3 length: 12 amino acids. Germline V gene lookup returns CDR1 DFQATT and CDR2 SNEGSKA (reference sequence). The V segment lost 3 bases and the J segment 4 bases; nucleotides outside the gene matches: 2. The CDR3 sequence: CSARGQLYGYTF. The CDR3 nucleotides read TGCAGTGCTAGGGGACAGCTCTATGGCTACACCTTC.

The CDR3, as DNA: TGCAGTGCTAGAGAGGACAGGGGAGGCAATCAGCCCCAGCATTTT. Translation gives CSAREDRGGNQPQHF. The V gene is TRBV20-1, the J gene TRBJ1-5; the match to TRBD1 covers 9 bases. The V segment lost 0 bases and the J segment 2 bases; nucleotides outside the gene matches: 2. Germline loops: CDR1 DFQATT, CDR2 SNEGSKA (reference sequence). This CDR3 has 15 residues.

The chain links TRBV30 to TRBJ2-3; D gene ambiguous. This CDR3 is built from 12 residues. Trimming left V 2 bases short and J 6 bases short, with 9 bases between. CDR1 GTSNPN and CDR2 SVGIG come from the germline V gene (reference sequence). CDR3 bases: TGTGCCTGGAGTAGGCCCGGGGATACGCAGTATTTT. Translated: CAWSRPGDTQYF.

The chain links TRBV20-1 to TRBJ2-3; 7 nucleotides line up with TRBD2. V gave up 0 bases and J gave up 2 bases; unmatched junction bases: 5. Germline V CDR1 and CDR2: DFQATT, SNEGSKA (reference sequence). CDR3 length equals 15 residues. The CDR3 loop is CSARDWGGSTDTQYF. CDR3 nucleotide sequence: TGCAGTGCTAGAGATTGGGGGGGATCCACAGATACGCAGTATTTT.

This rearrangement joins TRBV10-1 to TRBJ2-7; TRBD2 is a possible D gene (5 bases). The germline CDR1 and CDR2 sequences are WNHNN and SYGVQD (reference sequence). The CDR3 runs to 15 residues. With 0 bases removed from V and 3 bases from J, the gap between germline ends came to 12 bases. DNA of the CDR3: TGCGCCAGCAGTGAGTCGTCGGGGAACCGCTACGAGCAGTACTTC. As protein: CASSESSGNRYEQYF.

By sample fraction, this clonotype is medium-sized. This chain connects TRBV10-3 to TRBJ2-7; D uncertain. The CDR3 length is 13 residues. Germline lookup yields CDR1 ENHRY and CDR2 SYGVKD. V was pared by 2 bases and J by 3 bases, with 8 bases between. The CDR3 sequence: CAISEPSHYEQYF. The CDR3 nucleotides read TGTGCCATCAGTGAGCCGAGCCACTACGAGCAGTACTTC.

This clonotype was counted ten times or more. The chain employs TRBV6-2 or TRBV6-3 and TRBJ1-5; D is uncertain. Trimming took off 2 bases at V and 7 bases at J, with 15 bases between the two ends. The CDR3 is 15 amino acids. Germline V gene lookup returns CDR1 MNHEY and CDR2 SVGEGT. CDR3 nucleotides: TGTGCCAGCAGTTACCCGGCGGCAGCTAGACAGCCCCAGCATTTT. It encodes CASSYPAAARQPQHF.

The chain couples TRBV24-1 to TRBJ2-1, with D tentatively TRBD1 or TRBD2 (6 bases each). The CDR3 covers 13 residues. Germline values: CDR1 KGHDR, CDR2 SFDVKD. V lost 4 bases and J lost 10, with 13 bases in between. CDR3 sequence reads: CATSDLQGGEQFF. The CDR3 coding sequence is TGTGCCACCAGTGACCTACAGGGAGGCGAGCAGTTCTTC.

This chain uses TRBV20-1 with TRBJ2-7, with D possibly being TRBD2 (6 bases). CDR3 length equals 14 residues. Trimming stripped 0 bases from V and 3 bases from J, with 12 bases between. The germline V gene has CDR1 DFQATT and CDR2 SNEGSKA (reference sequence). The CDR3 DNA follows: TGCAGTGCTAGAGACGGCGGGGAGTTCTACGAGCAGTACTTC. It codes for CSARDGGEFYEQYF.

This clonotype is medium-sized within its sample. CDR3 residues: CSVGGNSNEQFF. DNA for the CDR3: TGCAGTGTCGGAGGGAATTCGAATGAGCAGTTCTTC. V is TRBV20-1 and J is TRBJ2-1, with D possibly being TRBD2 (6 bases). V was cut by 7 bases and J by 7 bases, with 14 bases left in between. This CDR3 spans 12 amino acids. Germline CDR1 and CDR2: DFQATT and SNEGSKA (reference sequence).

By share, this clonotype counts as medium-sized (0.01 to 0.1%). The chain is built from TRBV4-1 and TRBJ2-3; a weak D match, TRBD1 (6 bases). The CDR3 covers 15 residues. Per the germline V gene, CDR1 is MGHRA and CDR2 is YSYEKL. Trimming took 6 bases from V and 3 from J, leaving 16 bases between them. CDR3 sequence (DNA): TGCGCCAGCAGTCAGGGGAGTAGTACGACAGATACGCAGTATTTT. Protein sequence: CASSQGSSTTDTQYF.

This clonotype showed up many times. The V gene is TRBV6-1, the J gene TRBJ2-1; D is possibly TRBD2 (5 bases). CDR3 size: 15 residues. Germline-derived CDR1 and CDR2 are MNHNS and SASEGT. V lost 5 bases to trimming and J lost 8 bases, with 19 bases between them. CDR3 loop: CASSLLVRLGDEQFF. The CDR3 bases are TGTGCCAGCAGTCTACTAGTGAGACTCGGGGATGAGCAGTTCTTC.

This clonotype was counted many times. The rearrangement uses TRBV19 and TRBJ2-6; 9 nucleotides align to TRBD1. Per germline, CDR1 LNHDA and CDR2 SQIVND (reference sequence). The CDR3 is made up of 19 amino acids. V lost 6 bases to trimming and J lost 1 base; unmatched junction nucleotides: 13. The CDR3 loop reads CASRIGWGQGDSGANVLTF. The CDR3 nucleotides are TGTGCCAGTAGGATCGGGTGGGGACAGGGTGATTCTGGGGCCAACGTCCTGACTTTC.

The chain joins TRBV7-9 to TRBJ2-3; D is possibly TRBD2 (6 bases). The V gene's germline CDR1 is SEHNR and CDR2 FQNEAQ (reference sequence). CDR3 length: 16 residues. Trimming cost V 3 bases and J 1 base, with 14 bases left between them. For the CDR3, the DNA is TGTGCCAGCAGCTTTGCCGGGACTTGGGGCACAGATACGCAGTATTTT. It codes for CASSFAGTWGTDTQYF.

The chain recombines TRBV27 with TRBJ2-1; D tentatively reads TRBD1 or TRBD2 (7 bases each). Germline lookup yields CDR1 MNHEY and CDR2 SMNVEV (reference sequence). CDR3 length: 11 residues. V was shortened by 7 bases and J by 8 bases, with 9 bases between the two germline ends. CDR3 residues: CASTGGDEQFF. CDR3 DNA: TGTGCCAGCACAGGGGGGGATGAGCAGTTCTTC.

CDR3 nucleotide sequence: TGCAGCACCCGACAGGGGGCCGGGGAGCTGTTTTTT. This translates into CSTRQGAGELFF. The genes are TRBV29-1 and TRBJ2-2, with 9 positions matching TRBD1. Germline lookup yields CDR1 SQVTM and CDR2 ANQGSEA. The J segment lost 6 bases and the V segment lost 8 bases, leaving 4 bases of the junction unmatched. This CDR3 has 12 residues.

This clonotype was detected ten times or more. This rearrangement joins TRBV9 to TRBJ2-1; 9 nucleotides match TRBD2. This CDR3 has 15 residues. V gave up 2 bases and J gave up 7 bases; unmatched junction bases: 7. The germline V gene encodes CDR1 SGDLS and CDR2 YYNGEE. CDR3 sequence reads: CASSVREGRGNEQFF. The CDR3 coding sequence is TGTGCCAGCAGCGTGCGGGAGGGAAGGGGTAATGAGCAGTTCTTC. The full variable domain, rest sourced from reference TRBV9 and TRBJ2-1, is DSGVTQTPKHLITATGQRVTLRCSPRSGDLSVYWYQQSLDQGLQFLIQYYNGEERAKGNILERFSAQQFPDLHSELNLSSLELGDSALYFCASSVREGRGNEQFFGPGTRLTVL.

The rearrangement links TRBV9 to TRBJ2-7, with D possibly TRBD2 on 6 matching bases. The CDR3 is 14 residues long. Trimming shortened V by 0 bases and J by 2 bases, and 9 bases separated the two germline ends. From germline, CDR1 is SGDLS and CDR2 YYNGEE. CDR3 nucleotides: TGTGCCAGCAGCGTAGAGGAGGGTACCTACGAGCAGTACTTC. Translated: CASSVEEGTYEQYF.